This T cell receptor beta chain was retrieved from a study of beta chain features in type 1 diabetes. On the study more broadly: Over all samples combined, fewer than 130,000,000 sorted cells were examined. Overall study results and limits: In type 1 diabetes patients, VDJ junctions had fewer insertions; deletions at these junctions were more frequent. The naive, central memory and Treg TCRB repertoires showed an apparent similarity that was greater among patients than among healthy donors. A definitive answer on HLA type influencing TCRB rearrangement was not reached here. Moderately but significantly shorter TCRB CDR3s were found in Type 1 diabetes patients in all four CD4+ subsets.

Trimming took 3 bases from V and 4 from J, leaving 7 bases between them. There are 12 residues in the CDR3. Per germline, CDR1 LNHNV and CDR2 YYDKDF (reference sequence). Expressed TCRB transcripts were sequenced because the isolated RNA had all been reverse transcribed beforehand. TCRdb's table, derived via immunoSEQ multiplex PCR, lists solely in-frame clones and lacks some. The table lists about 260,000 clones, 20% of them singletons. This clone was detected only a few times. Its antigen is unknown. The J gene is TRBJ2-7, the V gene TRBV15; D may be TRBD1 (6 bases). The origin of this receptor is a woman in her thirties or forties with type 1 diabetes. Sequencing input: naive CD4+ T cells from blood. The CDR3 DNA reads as TGTGCCACCAGCAGGAGGGGGTACGAGCAGTACTTC. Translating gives CATSRRGYEQYF.